The 6 T cell receptor beta chains below come from one sample, sequenced in a study of early T cells in non-severe SARS-CoV-2 infection. TCRdb re-analysed the 5' RACE reads in MiXCR, keeping a single row per CDR3 protein. The data contain approximately 70,000 distinct CDR3 sequences, approximately 4.6% of them singletons. The material sequenced was whole blood, taken at baseline. These receptors were taken from an adult who was a healthcare worker with PCR-confirmed SARS-CoV-2 infection or an uninfected control (not recorded which). The donor label of this sample is uncertain.

The chain has TRBV28 and TRBJ1-1, with a tentative D call TRBD1 (6 bases). Trimming cost V 3 bases and J 3 bases, with 11 bases left between them. CDR3 length: 14 residues. Germline V gene sequence: CDR1 MDHEN, CDR2 SYDVKM. CDR3 sequence (DNA): TGTGCCAGCAGTTTCAGGGGAGGGGACACTGAAGCTTTCTTT. Its protein product is CASSFRGGDTEAFF.

This clonotype has at least ten counts. The chain uses TRBV15 and TRBJ1-4; D ambiguous. Germline loops: CDR1 LNHNV, CDR2 YYDKDF (reference sequence). The CDR3 is made up of 14 amino acids. Trimming took off 2 bases at V and 7 bases at J, with 11 bases between the two ends. DNA of the CDR3: TGTGCCACCAGCAGATCTCGGACCAGTGAAAAACTGTTTTTT. This encodes CATSRSRTSEKLFF.

Here the CDR3 DNA reads TGCGCCAGCAGTCCCGGGACTAGCGGCGCCTACAATGAGCAGTTCTTC. Encoded protein: CASSPGTSGAYNEQFF. The chain is built from TRBV10-1 and TRBJ2-1, with TRBD2 matching over 11 bases. Looked up from germline, CDR1 is WNHNN and CDR2 is SYGVQD (reference sequence). The trim removed 5 bases at V and 2 bases at J, leaving 5 bases unmatched. The CDR3 has 16 amino acids.

This clonotype was seen ten or more times. The rearrangement joins TRBV6-2 or TRBV6-3 to TRBJ2-3, with TRBD2 identical over 8 bases. The germline V gene has CDR1 MNHEY and CDR2 SVGEGT. The V gene end was trimmed by 4 bases and the J gene end by 0 bases; junction bases not matched to a gene: 6. The CDR3 sequence is 16 residues long. The CDR3 DNA reads TGTGCCAGCAGTTCCTACGGGGGGGCTAGCACAGATACGCAGTATTTT. This translates into CASSSYGGASTDTQYF.

This clonotype was seen many times. The chain has TRBV12-3 or TRBV12-4 and TRBJ2-1, with D tentatively TRBD2 (5 bases). The CDR3 is 13 residues long. Trimming stripped 7 bases from V and 8 bases from J, with 15 bases between. Here the CDR3 DNA reads TGTGCCAGCACCGAGCGCGACGGGGATGAGCAGTTCTTC. Translated, it gives CASTERDGDEQFF.

Regarding this clonotype: This CDR3 is missing its conserved last phenylalanine or tryptophan, likely due to a read error. The chain has TRBV28 and TRBJ2-1, with TRBD1 as a possible D gene (5 bases). V dropped 6 bases and J dropped 5 bases, with 17 bases sitting between them. The CDR3 length is 15 residues. Germline CDR1 and CDR2: MDHEN and SYDVKM. The CDR3, as DNA: TGTGCCAGCAGCTCCAACGACAGCCCCCACAATGAGCAGTTCCTC. This encodes CASSSNDSPHNEQFL.